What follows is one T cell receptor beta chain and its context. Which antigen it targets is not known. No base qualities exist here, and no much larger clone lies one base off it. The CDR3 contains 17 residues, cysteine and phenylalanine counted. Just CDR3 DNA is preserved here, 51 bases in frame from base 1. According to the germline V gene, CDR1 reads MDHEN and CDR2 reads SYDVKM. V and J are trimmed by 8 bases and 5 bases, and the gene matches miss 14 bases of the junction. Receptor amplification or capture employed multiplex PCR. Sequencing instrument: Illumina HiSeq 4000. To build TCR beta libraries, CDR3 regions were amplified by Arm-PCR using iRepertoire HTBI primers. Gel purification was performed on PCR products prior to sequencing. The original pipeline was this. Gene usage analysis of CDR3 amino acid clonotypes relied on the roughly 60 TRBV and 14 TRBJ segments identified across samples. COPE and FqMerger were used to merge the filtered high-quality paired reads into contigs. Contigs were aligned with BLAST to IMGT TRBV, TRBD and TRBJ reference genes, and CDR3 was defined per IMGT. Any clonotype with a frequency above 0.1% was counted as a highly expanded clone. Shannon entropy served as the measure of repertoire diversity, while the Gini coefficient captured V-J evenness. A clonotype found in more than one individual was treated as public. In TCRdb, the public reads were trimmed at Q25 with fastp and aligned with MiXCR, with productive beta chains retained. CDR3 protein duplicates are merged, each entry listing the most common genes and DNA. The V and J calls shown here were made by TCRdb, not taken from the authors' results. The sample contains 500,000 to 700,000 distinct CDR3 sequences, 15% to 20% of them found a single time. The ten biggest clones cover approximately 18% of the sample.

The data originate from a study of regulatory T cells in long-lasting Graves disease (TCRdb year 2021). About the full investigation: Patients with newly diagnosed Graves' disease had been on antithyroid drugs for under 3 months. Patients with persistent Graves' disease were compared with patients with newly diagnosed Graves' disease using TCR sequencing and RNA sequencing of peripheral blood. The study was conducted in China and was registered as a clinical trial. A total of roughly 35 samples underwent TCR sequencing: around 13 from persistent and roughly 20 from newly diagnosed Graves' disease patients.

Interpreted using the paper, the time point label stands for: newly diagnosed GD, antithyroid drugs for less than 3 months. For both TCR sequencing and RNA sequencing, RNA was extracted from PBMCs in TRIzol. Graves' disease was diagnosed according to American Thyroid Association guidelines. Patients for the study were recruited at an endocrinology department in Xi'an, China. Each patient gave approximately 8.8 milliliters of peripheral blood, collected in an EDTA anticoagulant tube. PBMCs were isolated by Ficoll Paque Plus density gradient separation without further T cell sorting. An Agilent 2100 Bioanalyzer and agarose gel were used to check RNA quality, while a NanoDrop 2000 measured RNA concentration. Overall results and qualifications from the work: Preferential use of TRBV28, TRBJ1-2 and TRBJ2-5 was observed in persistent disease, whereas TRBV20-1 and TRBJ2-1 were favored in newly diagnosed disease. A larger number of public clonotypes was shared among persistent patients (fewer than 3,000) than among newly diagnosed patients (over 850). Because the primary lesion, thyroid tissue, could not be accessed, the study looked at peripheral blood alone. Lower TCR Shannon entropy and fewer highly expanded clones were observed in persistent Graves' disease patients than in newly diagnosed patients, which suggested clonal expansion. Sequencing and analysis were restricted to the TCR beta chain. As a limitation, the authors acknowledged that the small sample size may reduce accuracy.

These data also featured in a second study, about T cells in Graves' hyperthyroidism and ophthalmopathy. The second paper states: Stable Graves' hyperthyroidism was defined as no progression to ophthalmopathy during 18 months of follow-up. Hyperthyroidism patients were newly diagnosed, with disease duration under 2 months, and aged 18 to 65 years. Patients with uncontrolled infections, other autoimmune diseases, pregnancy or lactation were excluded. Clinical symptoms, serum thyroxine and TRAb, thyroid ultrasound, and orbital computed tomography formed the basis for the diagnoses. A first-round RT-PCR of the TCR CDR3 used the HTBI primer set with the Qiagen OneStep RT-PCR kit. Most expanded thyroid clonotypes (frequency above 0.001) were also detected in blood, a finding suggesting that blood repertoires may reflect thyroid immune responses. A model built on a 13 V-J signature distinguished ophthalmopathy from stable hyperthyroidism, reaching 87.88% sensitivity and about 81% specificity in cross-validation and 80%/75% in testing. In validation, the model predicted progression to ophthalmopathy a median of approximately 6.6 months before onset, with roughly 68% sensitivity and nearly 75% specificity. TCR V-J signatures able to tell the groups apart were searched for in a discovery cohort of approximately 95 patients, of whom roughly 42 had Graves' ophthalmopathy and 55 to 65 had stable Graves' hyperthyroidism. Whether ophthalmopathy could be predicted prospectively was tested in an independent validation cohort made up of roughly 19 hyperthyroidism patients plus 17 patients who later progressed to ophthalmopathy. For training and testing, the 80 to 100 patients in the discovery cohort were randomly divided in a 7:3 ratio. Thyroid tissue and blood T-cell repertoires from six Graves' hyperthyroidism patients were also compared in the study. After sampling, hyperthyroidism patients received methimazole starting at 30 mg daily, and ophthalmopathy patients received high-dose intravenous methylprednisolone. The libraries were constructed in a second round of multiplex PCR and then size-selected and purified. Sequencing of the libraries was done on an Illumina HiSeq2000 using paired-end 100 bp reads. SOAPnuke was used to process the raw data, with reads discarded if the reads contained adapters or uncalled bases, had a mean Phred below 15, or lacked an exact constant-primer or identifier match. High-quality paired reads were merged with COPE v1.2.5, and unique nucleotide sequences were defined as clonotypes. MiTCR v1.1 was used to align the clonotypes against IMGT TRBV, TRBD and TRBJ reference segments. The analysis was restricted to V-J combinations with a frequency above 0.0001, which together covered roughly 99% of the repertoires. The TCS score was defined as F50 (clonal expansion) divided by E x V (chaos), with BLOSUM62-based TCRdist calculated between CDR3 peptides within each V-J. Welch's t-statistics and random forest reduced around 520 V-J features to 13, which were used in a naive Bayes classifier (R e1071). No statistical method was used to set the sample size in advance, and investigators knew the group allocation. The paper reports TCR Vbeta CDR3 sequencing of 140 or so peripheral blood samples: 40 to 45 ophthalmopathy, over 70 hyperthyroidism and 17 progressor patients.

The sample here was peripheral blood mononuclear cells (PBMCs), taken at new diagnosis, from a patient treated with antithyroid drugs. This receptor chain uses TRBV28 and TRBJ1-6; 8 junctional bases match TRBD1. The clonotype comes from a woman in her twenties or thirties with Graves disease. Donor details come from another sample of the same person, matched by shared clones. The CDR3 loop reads CASAQGASGGNNSPLHF. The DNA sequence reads TGTGCCAGCGCCCAGGGGGCTAGTGGGGGGAATAATTCACCCCTCCACTTT.